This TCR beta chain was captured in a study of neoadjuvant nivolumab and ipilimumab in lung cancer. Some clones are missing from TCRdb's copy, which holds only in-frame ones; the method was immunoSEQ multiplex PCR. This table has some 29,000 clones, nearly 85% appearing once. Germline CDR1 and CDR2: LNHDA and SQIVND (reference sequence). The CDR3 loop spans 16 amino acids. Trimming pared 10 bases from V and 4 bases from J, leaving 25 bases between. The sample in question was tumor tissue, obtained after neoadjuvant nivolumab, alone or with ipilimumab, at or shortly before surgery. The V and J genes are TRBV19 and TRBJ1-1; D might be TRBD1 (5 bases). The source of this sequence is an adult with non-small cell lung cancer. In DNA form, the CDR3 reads TGTGCCACCCACGGGCAGGGATCCCTTGAGGCCACTGAAGCTTTCTTT. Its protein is CATHGQGSLEATEAFF. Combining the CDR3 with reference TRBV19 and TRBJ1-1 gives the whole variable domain DGGITQSPKYLFRKEGQNVTLSCEQNLNHDAMYWYRQDPGQGLRLIYYSQIVNDFQKGDIAEGYSVSREKKESFPLTVTSAQKNPTAFYLCATHGQGSLEATEAFFGQGTRLTVV.